This TCR beta chain was documented in a study of cytomegalovirus exposure and HLA in healthy donors. Whole-study findings and limits: The tendency of first-cohort TCR clusters to co-occur in the 120 or so validation repertoires was identified by a subsequent analysis. Cytomegalovirus association was listed for 164 TCR beta chains.

The method was immunoSEQ multiplex PCR; TCRdb's version includes in-frame clones alone and lacks a portion of them. Altogether around 400,000 clones are present, about nine tenths being singletons, with the ten largest covering under 0.95%. In regard to this clone: What it binds is not known.

Trimming stripped 4 bases from V and 1 base from J, with 4 bases between. The CDR3 spans 12 residues. Per the germline V gene, CDR1 is SQVTM and CDR2 is ANQGSEA. This sequence was found in a woman aged 18-29 years in good health and CMV-seronegative. This chain uses TRBV29-1 with TRBJ2-2; D remains ambiguous. Sequences were obtained from PBMCs. CDR3 protein: CSVAQNTGELFF. The CDR3 bases are TGCAGCGTTGCCCAGAACACCGGGGAGCTGTTTTTT.